One and the same sample provided the 26 T cell receptor beta chains below, sequenced in a study of T-cell memory formation after mild COVID-19. Via MiXCR, TCRdb re-called the 5' RACE reads, giving one row per CDR3 protein. The top ten clones hold approximately 12% of a sample with around 340,000 distinct CDR3 sequences, around 20% of them seen once. Material: PBMCs or a T cell subset sorted from them (not recorded which). All receptors derive from an adult woman who had mild COVID-19 (a few samples of this study predate the infection). Cell type and time point are not known.

In its sample, this clonotype was seen a few times. V and J are TRBV7-9 and TRBJ2-7; D ambiguous. CDR1 and CDR2 (germline): SEHNR, FQNEAQ (reference sequence). Trimming left V 1 base short and J 4 bases short, with 11 bases between. The CDR3 has 14 residues. The CDR3 reads CASSLGDSGYEQYF. CDR3 nucleotide sequence: TGTGCCAGCAGCTTAGGAGATTCCGGGTACGAGCAGTACTTC.

The rearrangement links TRBV7-9 to TRBJ2-5, with D unclear. Germline CDR1 and CDR2: SEHNR and FQNEAQ (reference sequence). Trimming removed 5 bases at V and 5 bases at J, with 6 bases between. CDR3 length: 11 amino acids. The CDR3 reads CASSGTETQYF. The DNA of the CDR3 is TGTGCCAGCAGCGGAACGGAGACCCAGTACTTC. Together with reference TRBV7-9 and TRBJ2-5, the CDR3 gives the full variable domain: DTGVSQNPRHKITKRGQNVTFRCDPISEHNRLYWYRQTLGQGPEFLTYFQNEAQLEKSRLLSDRFSAERPKGSFSTLEIQRTEQGDSAMYLCASSGTETQYFGPGTRLLVL.

This clonotype was found a few times. The gene calls are TRBV11-2 and TRBJ2-7, with D hard to call. The CDR3 is 12 residues long. CDR1 is SGHAT, CDR2 FQNNGV, per germline. V lost 5 bases and J lost 7, with 12 bases in between. CDR3 sequence (DNA): TGTGCCAGCAGCCGCACTATGGGGGAGCAGTACTTC. The encoded protein is CASSRTMGEQYF.

This clonotype was picked up many times. V is TRBV20-1 and J is TRBJ2-1, with unresolved D. Between the trimmed V and J ends, which lost 0 bases and 8 bases, there was a span of 8 bases. This CDR3 spans 12 amino acids. Germline CDR1 DFQATT, CDR2 SNEGSKA (reference sequence). CDR3 in DNA: TGCAGTGCTAGAGATTACGTACATGAGCAGTTCTTC. It is translated as CSARDYVHEQFF.

With respect to this clonotype: One end of the junction is discordant with germline, which a read error may explain. The rearrangement uses TRBV5-1 and TRBJ1-1, with 7 bases matching TRBD1. This CDR3 has 12 residues. CDR1 is SGHRS and CDR2 is YFSETQ in the germline V gene. The CDR3 DNA follows: TGCGCCAGCAGCCCAGGGGGAACTGAAGCTTTATTT. This translates into CASSPGGTEALF.

This rearrangement joins TRBV20-1 to TRBJ2-1, with 11 bases identical to TRBD2. Germline trimming cut 2 bases from V and 9 bases from J; bases unmatched to any gene: 15. CDR1 DFQATT and CDR2 SNEGSKA come from the germline V gene (reference sequence). This CDR3 comprises 17 residues. The CDR3 loop is CSARPTSGRVYLGEQFF. As DNA, the CDR3 is TGCAGTGCTAGACCAACTAGCGGGAGAGTTTATCTTGGTGAGCAGTTCTTC.

This clonotype showed up just a few times. The chain uses TRBV12-3 or TRBV12-4 and TRBJ1-6; no clear D gene. Trimming removed 5 bases at V and 8 bases at J, with 13 bases between. This CDR3 contains 14 residues. This CDR3 reads CASSRAGSDSPLHF. In DNA form, the CDR3 reads TGTGCCAGCAGTAGGGCAGGATCGGATTCACCCCTCCACTTT.

This rearrangement joins TRBV7-2 to TRBJ2-2; 8 bases map to TRBD1. CDR3 size: 15 residues. The germline V gene encodes CDR1 SGHTA and CDR2 FQGNSA. The V segment lost 5 bases and the J segment 4 bases; nucleotides outside the gene matches: 6. CDR3 DNA: TGTGCCAGCAGCACCAGACAGGGGAGCACCGGGGAGCTGTTTTTT. Translated, it gives CASSTRQGSTGELFF.

This clonotype was detected a few times. The genes are TRBV7-9 and TRBJ2-5; D unresolved. The CDR3 runs to 12 residues. Germline values: CDR1 SEHNR, CDR2 FQNEAQ (reference sequence). The V end was cut by 6 bases, the J end by 7 bases, with 12 bases between. The CDR3 loop reads CASRSLEGTQYF. Here the CDR3 DNA reads TGTGCCAGCAGATCCCTCGAAGGGACCCAGTACTTC.

The sample holds a few counts of this clonotype. The chain couples TRBV6-5 to TRBJ1-1; TRBD1 matches at 12 bases. The V and J ends lost 4 bases and 6 bases, in that order; junction bases with no gene match: 12. The germline V gene has CDR1 MNHEY and CDR2 SVGAGI. The CDR3 is 17 amino acids. CDR3 residues: CASSSAPGQGAHAEAFF. In DNA form, the CDR3 reads TGTGCCAGCAGTTCCGCCCCGGGACAGGGGGCGCACGCTGAAGCTTTCTTT.

The rearrangement links TRBV9 to TRBJ2-1; 8 bases are a match to TRBD1. The CDR3 has 12 residues. With 7 bases clipped from V and 9 bases from J, the junction kept 6 bases outside the gene matches. Germline values: CDR1 SGDLS, CDR2 YYNGEE. CDR3 nucleotides: TGTGCCAGCGGCCGACAGGGGTCTGAGCAGTTCTTC. Amino acids: CASGRQGSEQFF.

The rearrangement joins TRBV7-9 to TRBJ2-7; D may be TRBD1 or TRBD2 (5 bases each). The germline V and J ends were trimmed by 6 bases and 3 bases, with 27 bases remaining between them. Looked up from germline, CDR1 is SEHNR and CDR2 is FQNEAQ (reference sequence). This CDR3 has 18 amino acids. Here the CDR3 reads CASSKTPGATYQNYEQYF. The CDR3 nucleotides are TGTGCCAGCAGTAAAACCCCCGGGGCCACTTATCAGAACTACGAGCAGTACTTC.

This chain uses TRBV20-1 with TRBJ1-5; 8 nucleotides agree with TRBD1. V lost 2 bases and J lost 4; bases outside the gene matches: 10. From germline, CDR1 is DFQATT and CDR2 SNEGSKA (reference sequence). CDR3 size: 16 residues. Here the CDR3 DNA reads TGCAGTGCTAGAAGGACAGGGACAGGCCTAAATCAGCCCCAGCATTTT. It translates to CSARRTGTGLNQPQHF.

In this sample, this clonotype turned up many times. The rearrangement joins TRBV6-2 or TRBV6-3 to TRBJ1-2; D possibly corresponds to TRBD1 (5 bases). This CDR3 is built from 14 residues. V lost 8 bases and J lost 5, with 18 bases in between. The germline V gene has CDR1 MNHEY and CDR2 SVGEGT. CDR3 loop: CASGRDPGQYGYTF. As DNA, the CDR3 is TGTGCCAGCGGCCGGGACCCGGGGCAGTATGGCTACACCTTC.

The rearrangement joins TRBV6-6 to TRBJ2-3, with 7 bases aligning to TRBD1. V lost 6 bases, J lost 2 bases, and 8 bases stayed unmatched. Germline loops: CDR1 MNHNY, CDR2 SVGAGI (reference sequence). The CDR3 runs to 15 residues. This CDR3 is CASSWDSEFTDTQYF. The DNA for the CDR3 is TGTGCCAGCAGCTGGGACAGCGAGTTCACAGATACGCAGTATTTT.

There are a few counts of this clonotype. This chain connects TRBV6-5 to TRBJ2-7; TRBD1 matches 9 bases. The germline V gene has CDR1 MNHEY and CDR2 SVGAGI. The CDR3 has 15 amino acids. Unmatched junction bases numbered 2, after V lost 2 bases and J lost 0 bases. As DNA, the CDR3 is TGTGCCAGCAGTTACCCGGGACAGGGCTCCTACGAGCAGTACTTC. Translating gives CASSYPGQGSYEQYF.

This clonotype was observed a handful of times. For the CDR3, the DNA is TGCAGTGCTAGAGATCGGAACAAACTGAACACTGAAGCTTTCTTT. It is translated as CSARDRNKLNTEAFF. The rearrangement uses TRBV20-1 and TRBJ1-1, with unresolved D. Germline loops: CDR1 DFQATT, CDR2 SNEGSKA (reference sequence). Between the trimmed V and J ends, which lost 0 bases and 0 bases, there was a span of 11 bases. The CDR3 extends over 15 amino acids.

This clonotype was picked up a small number of times. The rearrangement links TRBV29-1 to TRBJ2-1, with 10 bases matching TRBD1. CDR1 and CDR2 (germline): SQVTM, ANQGSEA. Trimming removed 3 bases from V and 2 bases from J; junction bases left unmatched: 4. CDR3 size: 15 residues. The CDR3 nucleotides read TGCAGCGTTGACCCCGGACAGGGGGCCTACAATGAGCAGTTCTTC. Amino acids: CSVDPGQGAYNEQFF.

This clonotype was picked up many times. J is TRBJ1-2 and V is TRBV4-1, with TRBD1 matching 7 bases. Germline V lookup: CDR1 MGHRA, CDR2 YSYEKL. The CDR3 is 15 amino acids. The V segment lost 4 bases and the J segment 3 bases; nucleotides outside the gene matches: 8. The CDR3 is CASSPVGRGDYGYTF. In DNA form, the CDR3 reads TGCGCCAGCAGCCCTGTCGGCAGGGGGGACTATGGCTACACCTTC.

This clonotype was detected a few times. The genes are TRBV7-9 and TRBJ1-1, with D tentatively TRBD1 (5 bases). With 5 bases removed from V and 5 bases from J, the gap between germline ends came to 15 bases. The germline V gene encodes CDR1 SEHNR and CDR2 FQNEAQ (reference sequence). The CDR3 consists of 14 residues. The CDR3 protein is CASSPDGGGTEAFF. DNA for the CDR3: TGTGCCAGCAGCCCAGACGGGGGTGGGACTGAAGCTTTCTTT.

This clonotype was observed a few times. The chain couples TRBV20-1 to TRBJ2-1; D gene unclear. With 5 bases removed from V and 7 bases from J, the gap between germline ends came to 9 bases. Looked up from germline, CDR1 is DFQATT and CDR2 is SNEGSKA (reference sequence). This CDR3 is 11 amino acids long. In DNA, the CDR3 is TGCAGTGCTCCCTTTCGTAATGAGCAGTTCTTC. Residues: CSAPFRNEQFF.

This chain links TRBV5-1 with TRBJ1-2; D ambiguous. The CDR3 has 16 amino acids. Trimming stripped 2 bases from V and 0 bases from J, with 14 bases between. CDR1 is SGHRS, CDR2 YFSETQ, per germline. The CDR3 region is CASSFRRASTNYGYTF. The CDR3 nucleotides are TGCGCCAGCAGCTTTCGGCGGGCATCCACTAACTATGGCTACACCTTC.

V and J are TRBV24-1 and TRBJ2-6, with D unresolved. The V end lost 5 bases, the J end lost 0 bases, and 4 bases lay between the germline ends. The CDR3 covers 14 residues. Germline lookup yields CDR1 KGHDR and CDR2 SFDVKD. CDR3: CATSAHSGANVLTF. The CDR3 nucleotides read TGTGCCACCAGTGCTCACTCTGGGGCCAACGTCCTGACTTTC.

This clonotype has more than one count but fewer than ten. The chain links TRBV7-3 to TRBJ2-1; D ambiguous. Trimming took 5 bases from V and 7 from J, leaving 18 bases between them. CDR1 and CDR2 from the germline V gene are SGHTA and FQGTGA. The CDR3 runs 15 residues. As DNA, the CDR3 is TGTGCCAGCAGCCCCTCCCACGGTAGCAGGAATGAGCAGTTCTTC. Protein sequence: CASSPSHGSRNEQFF.

This clonotype was observed a few times. The V call is TRBV6-5, the J call TRBJ2-3; 10 bases are a match to TRBD2. Germline CDR1 MNHEY, CDR2 SVGAGI. This CDR3 is 16 amino acids long. Unmatched junction bases numbered 4, after V lost 2 bases and J lost 2 bases. This CDR3 reads CASSYQRGGNTDTQYF. As DNA, the CDR3 is TGTGCCAGCAGTTACCAGCGGGGGGGCAACACAGATACGCAGTATTTT.

This clonotype was seen more than once but under ten times. V and J are TRBV7-6 and TRBJ2-7, with a possible D match to TRBD1 (6 bases). Trimming stripped 1 base from V and 5 bases from J, with 12 bases between. The CDR3 loop spans 14 amino acids. Germline loops: CDR1 SGHVS, CDR2 FNYEAQ. This CDR3 is CASSLGTEANEQYF. For the CDR3, the DNA is TGTGCCAGCAGCTTAGGGACAGAGGCTAACGAGCAGTACTTC. Using reference TRBV7-6 and TRBJ2-7 for the parts outside the CDR3, the full variable domain is GAGVSQSPRYKVTKRGQDVALRCDPISGHVSLYWYRQALGQGPEFLTYFNYEAQQDKSGLPNDRFSAERPEGSISTLTIQRTEQRDSAMYRCASSLGTEANEQYFGPGTRLTVT.